The rows below give T cell receptor beta chains drawn from one sample of a study of cytomegalovirus exposure and HLA in healthy donors. Method: immunoSEQ multiplex PCR; TCRdb's copy keeps in-frame clones and lacks some. Of some 130,000 clones detected, 85% to 90% appear once; the ten largest clones hold 1.2%. The specimen sequenced was PBMCs. All receptors come from a woman under 30 in good health and CMV-seronegative. The CDR3 runs from the conserved cysteine through the conserved F or W. The order of the fields is V gene, J gene, D gene, CDR3 protein, CDR3 DNA. The D gene is left open where the match is weak.

>TRBV5-1|TRBJ2-5|TRBD1
CASSRSRGRETQYF
TGCGCCAGCAGCCGATCGAGGGGGCGAGAGACCCAGTACTTC
>TRBV9|TRBJ2-5|TRBD2
CASSVFSGASGGSGETQYF
TGTGCCAGCAGCGTTTTTAGTGGGGCTAGCGGGGGGTCGGGAGAGACCCAGTACTTC
>TRBV5-5|TRBJ1-1|.
CASTGQYNTEAFF
TGTGCCAGCACCGGACAGTACAACACTGAAGCTTTCTTT
>TRBV25-1|TRBJ2-7|TRBD2
CASSESGGGPLPYEQYF
TGTGCCAGCAGTGAATCAGGCGGGGGGCCACTCCCCTACGAGCAGTACTTC
>TRBV5-1|TRBJ2-1|.
CASNRDTNYNEQFF
TGCGCCAGCAATAGGGACACAAACTACAATGAGCAGTTCTTC
>TRBV4-1|TRBJ2-3|.
CASSQVGLGGDPDTQYF
TGCGCCAGCAGCCAAGTGGGGCTTGGAGGGGATCCAGATACGCAGTATTTT
>TRBV9|TRBJ2-3|TRBD1
CASSARDRRNPSTDTQYF
TGTGCCAGCAGCGCCCGGGACAGGAGAAACCCTAGCACAGATACGCAGTATTTT
>TRBV2|TRBJ1-1|.
CASSLRTEPTEAFF
TGTGCCAGCAGTCTCCGGACAGAACCCACTGAAGCTTTCTTT
>TRBV27|TRBJ2-7|TRBD2
CASSPKGSAGGGPLYEQYF
TGTGCCAGCAGCCCTAAGGGAAGTGCTGGGGGAGGGCCCCTCTACGAGCAGTACTTC
>TRBV7-9|TRBJ2-7|TRBD1
CASSHGAGDRPYEQYF
TGTGCCAGCAGCCACGGGGCAGGGGACAGACCCTACGAGCAGTACTTC
>TRBV25-1|TRBJ1-1|.
CASHPPTGHEAFF
TGTGCCAGCCACCCCCCAACAGGGCACGAAGCTTTCTTT
>TRBV5-6|TRBJ1-5|.
CASSLAQSSNQPQHF
TGTGCCAGCAGCTTGGCACAGTCTAGCAATCAGCCCCAGCATTTT
>TRBV6-1|TRBJ1-5|TRBD1
CASKQGEYQPQHF
TGTGCCAGCAAACAGGGGGAGTATCAGCCCCAGCATTTT
>TRBV9|TRBJ2-3|TRBD2
CASSRYILAGTDTQYF
TGTGCCAGCAGCCGTTACATCCTAGCGGGCACAGATACGCAGTATTTT
>TRBV5-1|TRBJ2-3|.
CASLQGGHTDTQYF
TGCGCCAGCCTACAGGGGGGGCACACAGATACGCAGTATTTT
>TRBV6-6|TRBJ1-5|.
CASSGGALVNQPQHF
TGTGCCTCCAGCGGGGGGGCTTTAGTCAATCAGCCCCAGCATTTT
>TRBV25-1|TRBJ1-4|.
CASSEPGTEEKLFF
TGTGCCAGCAGTGAACCGGGTACCGAGGAAAAACTGTTTTTT
>TRBV6-5|TRBJ1-1|.
CASSYRGGNTEAFF
TGTGCCAGCAGTTACCGAGGGGGGAACACTGAAGCTTTCTTT
>TRBV27|TRBJ1-1|TRBD1
CASSFQGARTEAFF
TGTGCCAGCAGTTTTCAGGGGGCGAGGACTGAAGCTTTCTTT
>TRBV25-1|TRBJ2-2|.
CASNEGGELFF
TGTGCCAGCAACGAGGGCGGGGAGCTGTTTTTT
>TRBV12-5|TRBJ2-7|.
CASGLNTYEQYF
TGTGCTAGTGGCCTAAATACCTACGAGCAGTACTTC
>TRBV6-1|TRBJ2-1|TRBD1
CASSDLLWTGGLSDEQFF
TGTGCCAGCAGTGACCTCCTGTGGACAGGGGGCCTATCGGATGAGCAGTTCTTC
>TRBV19|TRBJ2-5|TRBD1
CASSIQGAERETQYF
TGTGCCAGTAGTATACAGGGGGCAGAGCGAGAGACCCAGTACTTC
>TRBV10-3|TRBJ2-7|.
CAISDTTTSPYEQYF
TGTGCCATCAGTGACACAACCACCTCCCCCTACGAGCAGTACTTC
>TRBV2|TRBJ2-5|.
CASSQQAIQETQYF
TGTGCCAGCAGTCAACAGGCCATACAAGAGACCCAGTACTTC
>TRBV7-7|TRBJ2-2|TRBD1
CASSFGPKGATGELFF
TGTGCCAGCAGCTTCGGGCCTAAGGGGGCCACCGGGGAGCTGTTTTTT
>TRBV6-5|TRBJ2-3|.
CASQEISTDTQYF
TGTGCCAGCCAGGAAATAAGCACAGATACGCAGTATTTT
>TRBV18|TRBJ1-4|TRBD1
CASSPRTGRAEKLFF
TGTGCCAGCTCACCCAGGACAGGGCGCGCTGAAAAACTGTTTTTT